The entry that follows covers one T cell receptor beta chain sequence. Its cognate antigen is unknown. The germline V gene has CDR1 SGHTA and CDR2 FQGNSA. The CDR3 is 15 amino acids. V was cut by 2 bases and J by 2 bases, with 13 bases left in between. This specimen belongs to a study of cytomegalovirus exposure and HLA in healthy donors. A multiplex PCR was run with 60 Vbeta primers and 13 Jbeta primers. In the authors' methods: It was a later analysis that counted 75 million to 90 million unique TCR beta chains, of which some 10 million were shared. Here immunoSEQ multiplex PCR was the method, and the copy in TCRdb shows in-frame clones only, minus some. D and trimming were read from the DNA, whereas the V and J calls and clone size are those reported in that table. Among more than 90,000 clones listed, around 76% were seen once. Whole-study results and caveats: Later analysis indicated greater clonal expansion among HLA-associated TCR beta chains than among equally common other chains. An apparent linkage of common viral pathogens to several of the most significant clusters emerged in a later analysis. Among CMV-associated TCR beta chains, most appeared HLA-restricted in a later analysis.

The chain joins TRBV7-2 to TRBJ2-7; D is perhaps TRBD1 (6 bases). This TCR derives from a man aged 35-49 years in good health and CMV-seropositive. Sequencing was performed on PBMCs. The CDR3 DNA follows: TGTGCCAGCAGCTTATATGGGACATCAGCCTACGAGCAGTACTTC. Translated: CASSLYGTSAYEQYF. Full variable domain (outside the CDR3, taken from reference TRBV7-2 and TRBJ2-7): GAGVSQSPSNKVTEKGKDVELRCDPISGHTALYWYRQSLGQGLEFLIYFQGNSAPDKSGLPSDRFSAERTGGSVSTLTIQRTQQEDSAVYLCASSLYGTSAYEQYFGPGTRLTVT.